Listed below are T cell receptor beta chains from one sample, sequenced in a study of blood T cell repertoires in COVID-19. Only in-frame clones appear in the TCRdb table, and some are missing; sequencing was by immunoSEQ multiplex PCR. The sample gives about 100,000 clones, roughly 92% of which show up once; more than 5.5% is in the top ten. The sequenced sample consisted of peripheral blood. These TCRs come from an older man with acute or convalescent COVID-19. Each CDR3 is given with its conserved first and last residue. A D gene is named only where the DNA matches it firmly. Size is omitted from some rows. Given values are once, few, many or a class for expanded clones.

-	TRBD1	TRBV6-5	TRBJ2-1	TGTGCCAGCAGTTTACAGGGGGCACCTTACAATGAGCAGTTCTTC	CASSLQGAPYNEQFF
-	-	TRBV7-8	TRBJ2-2	TGTGCCAGCACCTTCGACAGAGTGAACACCGGGGAGCTGTTTTTT	CASTFDRVNTGELFF
-	-	TRBV19	TRBJ2-4	TGTGCCAGTAGTATTCTACCTCACATTCAGTACTTC	CASSILPHIQYF
-	-	TRBV6-5	TRBJ1-1	TGTGCCAGCAGTTACTACTCACAGGGGAACACTGAAGCTTTCTTT	CASSYYSQGNTEAFF
few	TRBD2	TRBV6-6	TRBJ2-1	TGTGCCAGCAGCTCGCAGGGGGGACTAGCGGGGAGAAGTGTATACAATGAGCAGTTCTTC	CASSSQGGLAGRSVYNEQFF
-	TRBD1	TRBV5-1	TRBJ2-7	TGCGCCAGCAGCGAGGGACAGGGGGACTACGAGCAGTACTTC	CASSEGQGDYEQYF
-	TRBD2	TRBV5-1	TRBJ2-1	TGCGCCAGCAGCTTGGGGACTAGCGGGAGGTTCGATGAGCAGTTCTTC	CASSLGTSGRFDEQFF
-	TRBD2	TRBV27	TRBJ2-1	TGTGCCAGCAGTTTATCCCCCGGGACTAGTAGATCTGAGCAGTTCTTC	CASSLSPGTSRSEQFF
-	-	TRBV2	TRBJ2-1	TGTGCCAGCAGTGGAGCCGGGAACACCTACAATGAGCAGTTCTTC	CASSGAGNTYNEQFF
-	TRBD1	TRBV5-5	TRBJ2-5	TGTGCCAGCAGCTTGCTCCCGGGGACAGGCGAGACCCAGTACTTC	CASSLLPGTGETQYF
-	-	TRBV2	TRBJ1-4	TGTGCCAGCATCGGGACATCTAATGAAAAACTGTTTTTT	CASIGTSNEKLFF
-	TRBD1	TRBV4-1	TRBJ1-2	TGCGCCAGCAGCCCCCGGACAGGGGAGGTATATGGCTACACCTTC	CASSPRTGEVYGYTF
few	-	TRBV6-5	TRBJ1-1	TGTGCCAGCAGTTACTTTGCTGAGATGAACACTGAAGCTTTCTTT	CASSYFAEMNTEAFF
-	TRBD2	TRBV27	TRBJ2-7	TGTGCCAGCCGGACTAGCGGGTCCTACGAGCAGTACTTC	CASRTSGSYEQYF
-	-	TRBV7-9	TRBJ1-4	TGTGCCAGCAGCTCGAACATAAAGGGACTGAACTCCGAAAAACTGTTTTTT	CASSSNIKGLNSEKLFF
once	TRBD2	TRBV11-3	TRBJ2-7	TGTGCCAGCAGCCGCCTGACTAGCGGGAGGGACGAGCAGTACTTC	CASSRLTSGRDEQYF
-	-	TRBV7-6	TRBJ1-6	TGTGCCAGCAGCTCGAGAGTTGATAAGTCACCCCTCCACTTT	CASSSRVDKSPLHF
-	TRBD2	TRBV6-5	TRBJ2-1	TGTGCCAGCAGTTGGGCTAGCGGGAGGTACAATGAGCAGTTCTTC	CASSWASGRYNEQFF
once	-	TRBV20-1	TRBJ2-7	TGCAGTCTGGGAGGCCCCTACGAGCAGTACTTC	CSLGGPYEQYF
once	TRBD2	TRBV19	TRBJ2-1	TGTGCCAGTAGCCTAACTAGCGGGAGTTTGAATGAGCAGTTCTTC	CASSLTSGSLNEQFF
-	-	TRBV7-2	TRBJ1-1	TGTGCCAGCAGCTCATTCAACACTGAAGCTTTCTTT	CASSSFNTEAFF
-	TRBD2	TRBV5-1	TRBJ2-5	TGCGCCAGCAGCTCCGGGACTAGCGACCAAGGGACCCAGTACTTC	CASSSGTSDQGTQYF
-	-	TRBV4-2	TRBJ2-2	TGTGCCAGCAGCCAAGCCAGTTACAGGGCAGAGAACACCGGGGAGCTGTTTTTT	CASSQASYRAENTGELFF
-	-	TRBV11-2	TRBJ2-2	TGTGCCAGCACTTCTCAAACAGTATACACCGGGGAGCTGTTTTTT	CASTSQTVYTGELFF
few	TRBD1	TRBV14	TRBJ1-4	TGTGCCAGCAGCCGGAATCACAGGGGCAATGAAAAACTGTTTTTT	CASSRNHRGNEKLFF
-	TRBD2	TRBV4-1	TRBJ2-1	TGCGCCAGCAGCCCGGGGGGGGGACACAACAATGAGCAGTTCTTC	CASSPGGGHNNEQFF
-	-	TRBV29-1	TRBJ1-5	TGCAGCGTTGAAGATCTAGGGGGGCCCCAGCATTTT	CSVEDLGGPQHF
once	TRBD1	TRBV3-1/TRBV3-2	TRBJ1-5	TGTGCCAGCAGCCAAACAGGGGGCAATCAGCCCCAGCATTTT	CASSQTGGNQPQHF
-	TRBD1	TRBV9	TRBJ1-6	TGTGCCAGCAGCCCGGGACAGGGACCGAATTCACCCCTCCACTTT	CASSPGQGPNSPLHF
-	TRBD1	TRBV24-1	TRBJ2-1	TGTGCCACCACCCGAGGGGACAGGTACAATGAGCAGTTCTTC	CATTRGDRYNEQFF
-	TRBD1	TRBV6-5	TRBJ2-1	TGTGCCAGCTCCCCAGGGGGCTCCTACAATGAGCAGTTCTTC	CASSPGGSYNEQFF
-	-	TRBV19	TRBJ1-2	TGTGCCAGTACCCTATCCGCGCCGTTCTATGGCTACACCTTC	CASTLSAPFYGYTF
-	-	TRBV24-1	TRBJ1-5	TGTGCCACCAGTGCCCCGCCCCAGGGGCATTATAGCAATCAGCCCCAGCATTTT	CATSAPPQGHYSNQPQHF
-	-	TRBV30	TRBJ1-5	TGTGCCTGGAGTGCAACAGATAATCAGCCCCAGCATTTT	CAWSATDNQPQHF
-	-	TRBV12-3/TRBV12-4	TRBJ1-1	TGTGCCAGCAGTTTATACAGGTCGACTGAAGCTTTCTTT	CASSLYRSTEAFF
-	-	TRBV19	TRBJ2-3	TGTGCCAGTAGTATGCGGGTAGATACGCAGTATTTT	CASSMRVDTQYF
-	-	TRBV6-1	TRBJ1-1	TGTGCCAGCAGTGATTTTTCGGGCACTGAAGCTTTCTTT	CASSDFSGTEAFF
-	-	TRBV3-1/TRBV3-2	TRBJ2-1	TGTGCCAGCAGCCAGCAGAGACTAGACCGCAATGAGCAGTTCTTC	CASSQQRLDRNEQFF
-	TRBD1	TRBV9	TRBJ1-2	TGTGCCAGCAGCGTGGGGACAGCGGACTATGGCTACACCTTC	CASSVGTADYGYTF
-	TRBD1	TRBV2	TRBJ1-6	TGTGCCAGCAGGCGACAGGGGGTCAATTCACCCCTCCACTTT	CASRRQGVNSPLHF
-	TRBD1	TRBV27	TRBJ1-5	TGTGCCAGCAGACCAACAGGGGCCAATCAGCCCCAGCATTTT	CASRPTGANQPQHF
-	TRBD2	TRBV10-3	TRBJ2-1	TGTGCCATCAGAGCTAGCGGGGGGAACAATGAGCAGTTCTTC	CAIRASGGNNEQFF
-	-	TRBV12-3/TRBV12-4	TRBJ2-7	TGTGCCAGCAGTTTTGTAGCCCACGAGCAGTACTTC	CASSFVAHEQYF
few	-	TRBV15	TRBJ2-1	TGTGCCACCAGCACTATACTAGCATCTGAGCAGTTCTTC	CATSTILASEQFF
-	TRBD1	TRBV7-2	TRBJ1-1	TGTGCCAGCAGCGAGGACAGGCTGAACACTGAAGCTTTCTTT	CASSEDRLNTEAFF
-	TRBD2	TRBV5-1	TRBJ2-7	TGCGCCAGCAGCTATAGTGGGGGGGCCTACGAGCAGTACTTC	CASSYSGGAYEQYF
-	TRBD1	TRBV2	TRBJ2-2	TGTGCCAGCAGTGAAGAGGGGGACAGGGGGCCATTGAAGTCCGGGGAGCTGTTTTTT	CASSEEGDRGPLKSGELFF
-	-	TRBV5-1	TRBJ1-6	TGCGCCAGCAGCTTCAGGCTCTATTCACCCCTCCACTTT	CASSFRLYSPLHF
-	TRBD2	TRBV6-5	TRBJ2-1	TGTGCCAGCCGGGCAGCGGGGGGTCCACCTCATGAGCAGTTCTTC	CASRAAGGPPHEQFF
-	TRBD2	TRBV5-1	TRBJ2-7	TGCGCCAGCAGCTTGGTGCTAGCGGGGGTAGAGCAGTACTTC	CASSLVLAGVEQYF
-	-	TRBV5-6	TRBJ2-5	TGTGCCAGCAGCTTGGCTATGGGGGCCGAGCAAGAGACCCAGTACTTC	CASSLAMGAEQETQYF
-	-	TRBV7-9	TRBJ2-7	TGTGCCAGCAGCTTAAGGAGACAGGACGAGCAGTACTTC	CASSLRRQDEQYF
-	TRBD2	TRBV29-1	TRBJ2-3	TGCAGCGGGGGGGGACTAGCGGGACGCACAGATACGCAGTATTTT	CSGGGLAGRTDTQYF
-	-	TRBV9	TRBJ2-7	TGTGCCAGCAGCGTAGGAGTATATGACGAGCAGTACTTC	CASSVGVYDEQYF